This TCR beta chain comes out of a study of OX40 agonist ivuxolimab in advanced cancers. Background on the study: Ivuxolimab, an antibody acting as an agonist of OX40 (CD134), was used to treat patients. Study findings and constraints: CD8+ T cells showed, on average, more clonal expansion than CD4+ cells. Some nonresponders also had low normalized T-cell clonal expansion.

Sequenced by immunoSEQ multiplex PCR; TCRdb stores in-frame clones only, minus some. This table has 90,000 to 100,000 clones, approximately 95% appearing once. Worth noting for this clone: Its antigen is not known.

This CDR3 has 13 amino acids. Trimming stripped 2 bases from V and 2 bases from J, with 7 bases between. Germline CDR1 SGHTA, CDR2 FQGTGA. The study sampled blood at baseline, cycle 4 day 1, and cycle 7 day 1. The starting material was CD4+ or CD8+ T cells sorted from blood, obtained in a trial of the OX40 agonist ivuxolimab. The clonotype was recovered from an adult with an advanced solid tumor such as melanoma, head and neck, liver or kidney cancer. V usage is TRBV7-3 and J usage is TRBJ2-7; D remains unclear. The CDR3 DNA is TGTGCCAGCAGCTTAGGAAATGCCTACGAGCAGTACTTC. Translating it yields CASSLGNAYEQYF.